This TCR beta chain appears in the sequencing data of a study of blood T cells in healthy people across ages. General study results and limits: A roughly linear age-dependent decrease characterized TCR beta diversity per million T cells.

A word on this clonotype: Its antigen is as yet unknown.

Trimming took 3 bases from V and 12 from J; bases not matched to a gene: 4. This CDR3 has 11 residues. Germline V lookup: CDR1 SGDLS, CDR2 YYNGEE. Samples each yielded at least 5.5 micrograms of total RNA. A second about 6 to 11 cycle PCR used barcoded and J-beta primers. Sequencing yielded, for each sample, at least 3 million paired-end reads carrying CDR3. A single record per CDR3 protein comes from TCRdb applying MiXCR to the 5' RACE reads. The repertoire holds 1.5 million to 2 million distinct CDR3 sequences, with roughly 30% as singletons. Sample: blood. The clonotype comes from a woman in her thirties in good health. The J gene is TRBJ2-7, the V gene TRBV9; TRBD1 matches 9 bases. CDR3 DNA: TGTGCCAGCAGCGGAGACAGGGGGATGTACTTC. Protein product: CASSGDRGMYF.